This record looks at one T cell receptor (beta chain) sequence and its context. The sample holds a few counts of this clonotype. Which antigen it targets is not known. No quality values exist for individual bases; no much larger clone is one base distant. Sequences SGHRS (CDR1) and YFSETQ (CDR2) are obtained from the germline V gene. The CDR3 contains 14 residues, cysteine and phenylalanine counted. CDR3 DNA is the only sequence kept; it has 42 bases, read in frame from the first base. A distance of 12 bases separates the germline ends of V and J, which lose 2 bases and 4 bases respectively. The data stem from a study of T cell repertoires in cytomegalovirus infection (dated by TCRdb to about 2019). About the investigation overall: Donor HLA type was relevant to the analysis, because carriage of CMV infection together with the matching HLA type was indicated by public TCR beta signatures. Summary of the overall study and its limitations: Carriers of CMV infection plus the relevant HLA type were discriminated by the cumulative frequency of public TCR beta family members in the study cohort and in an independent 352-donor cohort. The ex vivo response was dominated by HLA-C-restricted CMV-specific TCR beta clonotypes, and the single most frequent clonotype in two of eight donors was supplied by these HLA-C-restricted clonotypes.

For sequencing, an Illumina HiSeq 1500 was employed. TCRdb cleaned the public reads at Q25 with fastp, built clones with MiXCR and kept in-frame beta chains. All rows with the same CDR3 protein become a single entry with the most common DNA and genes. In this sample the table shows about 300,000 distinct CDR3 sequences, about 23% of which occur a single time. About 15% of the sample goes to the ten largest clones. The rearrangement combines TRBV5-1 with TRBJ2-5; possibly the D gene is TRBD2, per 6 matching bases. The material sequenced was PBMCs. This TCR was recovered from a human donor in good health (CMV status not recorded). Some clones in this sample may be carry-over from other donors' samples. The nucleotide sequence is TGCGCCAGCAGCTTAACGGAGGGCCTAGAGACCCAGTACTTC. This translates into CASSLTEGLETQYF.